Below are 22 T cell receptor beta chains sequenced from a single sample in a study of CD8 T cells in Susac syndrome. Reverse transcription of roughly 0.45 to 1 ug RNA was performed with random hexamers. Using its own MiXCR run on the immunoSEQ multiplex PCR reads, TCRdb lists one record per CDR3 protein. Counted here are about 240,000 distinct CDR3 sequences, almost 97% occurring once; the ten biggest clones make up under 0.12%. The sequenced sample was CD4+ T cells from PBMCs. These receptors came from a human donor with Susac syndrome.

This sequence joins TRBV20-1 and TRBJ2-7; TRBD2 is a possible D gene (5 bases). Germline loops: CDR1 DFQATT, CDR2 SNEGSKA (reference sequence). The CDR3 has 14 residues. V was pared by 4 bases and J by 2 bases, with 15 bases between. The CDR3 nucleotides are TGCAGTGCTAAAGACCCGGGGTTCGCCTACGAGCAGTACTTC. It translates to CSAKDPGFAYEQYF.

The chain links TRBV28 to TRBJ2-3; D may be TRBD1 (6 bases). The V gene lost 6 bases and the J gene lost 8 bases, with 21 bases spanning the gap. There are 15 residues in the CDR3. Looked up from germline, CDR1 is MDHEN and CDR2 is SYDVKM. In nucleotides, the CDR3 is TGTGCCAGCAGAAATGCAGGGGTTAGGATCGGTACGCAGTATTTT. Protein sequence: CASRNAGVRIGTQYF.

This sequence joins TRBV3-1 and TRBJ2-5, with TRBD1 matching 8 bases. The CDR3 is 15 amino acids. After removal of 4 bases from V and 5 bases from J, the junction contained 9 bases not matched to a gene. Germline V gene sequence: CDR1 LGHDT, CDR2 YNNKEL (reference sequence). The CDR3 region is CASSPRRTGFETQYF. The CDR3 bases are TGTGCCAGCAGCCCAAGAAGGACAGGGTTTGAGACCCAGTACTTC.

V usage is TRBV5-4 and J usage is TRBJ1-1; 7 nucleotides agree with TRBD1. With V trimmed by 5 bases and J by 4 bases, 8 bases remained unmatched. Germline CDR1 is SGHNT and CDR2 is YYREEE (reference sequence). The CDR3 runs 14 residues. In nucleotides, the CDR3 is TGTGCCAGCAGGGCGGACAGGTCGGCCACTGAAGCTTTCTTT. Protein: CASRADRSATEAFF. Variable domain in full (rest from reference TRBV5-4 and TRBJ1-1): ETGVTQSPTHLIKTRGQQVTLRCSSQSGHNTVSWYQQALGQGPQFIFQYYREEENGRGNFPPRFSGLQFPNYSSELNVNALELDDSALYLCASRADRSATEAFFGQGTRLTVV.

The chain recombines TRBV3-1 with TRBJ2-7, with 14 positions matching TRBD2. CDR3 size: 19 residues. The J segment lost 2 bases and the V segment lost 1 base, leaving 10 bases of the junction unmatched. In germline, CDR1 is LGHDT, CDR2 YNNKEL (reference sequence). CDR3 protein: CASSQAMGLAGAVPYEQYF. Written as DNA, the CDR3 is TGTGCCAGCAGCCAAGCGATGGGACTAGCGGGAGCTGTGCCCTACGAGCAGTACTTC.

DNA for the CDR3: TGTGCCAGCAGCTTGGCCTTAAGACAGGAGTACAATGAGCAGTTCTTC. Amino acids: CASSLALRQEYNEQFF. This rearrangement joins TRBV5-4 to TRBJ2-1; the D gene is possibly TRBD1 (6 bases). The V end lost 0 bases, the J end lost 4 bases, and 14 bases lay between the germline ends. The CDR3 totals 16 residues. From germline, CDR1 is SGHNT and CDR2 YYREEE (reference sequence).

The chain employs TRBV30 and TRBJ1-1, with D perhaps TRBD1 (5 bases). V was pared by 1 base and J by 7 bases, with 13 bases between. Germline V gene data show CDR1 as GTSNPN and CDR2 as SVGIG (reference sequence). The CDR3 spans 13 residues. The CDR3 DNA reads TGTGCCTGGAGTGGACAGTTTTTACTTGAAGCTTTCTTT. Translation gives CAWSGQFLLEAFF.

This clonotype has a single count. The chain employs TRBV30 and TRBJ2-7, with TRBD2 matching 8 bases. The CDR3 has 13 residues. Germline CDR1 is GTSNPN and CDR2 is SVGIG (reference sequence). The V segment lost 0 bases and the J segment 5 bases; nucleotides outside the gene matches: 3. The CDR3 DNA is TGTGCCTGGAGTGTACGGGGGGGCAACGAGCAGTACTTC. Its translation is CAWSVRGGNEQYF. Full variable domain (outside the CDR3, taken from reference TRBV30 and TRBJ2-7): SQTIHQWPATLVQPVGSPLSLECTVEGTSNPNLYWYRQAAGRGLQLLFYSVGIGQISSEVPQNLSASRPQDRQFILSSKKLLLSDSGFYLCAWSVRGGNEQYFGPGTRLTVT.

The chain recombines TRBV9 with TRBJ1-5; D is unresolved. The CDR3 spans 14 residues. Looked up from germline, CDR1 is SGDLS and CDR2 is YYNGEE. V lost 0 bases to trimming and J lost 8 bases, with 12 bases between them. CDR3 loop: CASSVGAALEPQHF. CDR3 in DNA: TGTGCCAGCAGCGTAGGGGCGGCCCTCGAGCCCCAGCATTTT.

The CDR3 protein is CASSSGQVNTEAFF. For the CDR3, the DNA is TGTGCCAGCAGTTCGGGACAGGTGAACACTGAAGCTTTCTTT. The gene calls are TRBV12-3 or TRBV12-4 and TRBJ1-1; TRBD1 agrees at 8 bases. J was trimmed by 0 bases and V by 4 bases; bases with no gene match: 1. The CDR3 consists of 14 residues.

This chain uses TRBV29-1 with TRBJ2-5; D gene uncertain. The germline CDR1 and CDR2 sequences are SQVTM and ANQGSEA. CDR3 length: 14 amino acids. Trimming stripped 8 bases from V and 4 bases from J, with 20 bases between. The CDR3 loop reads CSLLIGRVGETQYF. The DNA of the CDR3 is TGCAGCCTACTAATCGGGCGAGTAGGAGAGACCCAGTACTTC.

This chain connects TRBV30 to TRBJ2-5, with D unresolved. V lost 3 bases to trimming and J lost 5 bases, with 10 bases between them. Germline CDR1 and CDR2: GTSNPN and SVGIG (reference sequence). The CDR3 consists of 12 residues. This CDR3 is CAWSPNRETQYF. Written as DNA, the CDR3 is TGTGCCTGGAGCCCTAACCGGGAGACCCAGTACTTC.

The chain links TRBV4-1 to TRBJ2-7; D may be TRBD1 (6 bases). Germline loops: CDR1 MGHRA, CDR2 YSYEKL. The V end was cut by 1 base, the J end by 6 bases, with 19 bases between. The CDR3 runs to 16 residues. The CDR3 DNA follows: TGCGCCAGCAGCCAAGTGGGGGCCCCAGGATTATTCGAGCAGTACTTC. It yields the protein CASSQVGAPGLFEQYF.

The sample holds one count of this clonotype. The V gene is TRBV20-1, the J gene TRBJ2-1; no clear D. The CDR3 consists of 14 residues. V lost 4 bases, J lost 5 bases, and 15 bases lay in between. Looked up from germline, CDR1 is DFQATT and CDR2 is SNEGSKA (reference sequence). The CDR3 reads CSAIAPPANNEQFF. The CDR3 coding sequence is TGCAGTGCTATTGCTCCTCCTGCCAACAATGAGCAGTTCTTC.

J is TRBJ2-1 and V is TRBV6-1, with 7 bases aligning to TRBD2. The CDR3 contains 16 residues. Germline V lookup: CDR1 MNHNS, CDR2 SASEGT. V was clipped by 8 bases and J by 0 bases; unmatched bases: 10. For the CDR3, the DNA is TGTGCCAGCCGGGGAGGGAGGGCCCACTCCTACAATGAGCAGTTCTTC. Translating it yields CASRGGRAHSYNEQFF.

This chain joins TRBV30 and TRBJ2-3; TRBD2 matches at 10 bases. V trimming: 3 bases; J trimming: 2 bases; junction bases outside the gene matches: 2. Germline lookup yields CDR1 GTSNPN and CDR2 SVGIG (reference sequence). This CDR3 has 14 residues. The CDR3 nucleotides read TGTGCCTGGAGGACTAGCGGGTCCACAGATACGCAGTATTTT. It encodes CAWRTSGSTDTQYF.

This chain joins TRBV20-1 and TRBJ1-2; no clear D. The germline V gene has CDR1 DFQATT and CDR2 SNEGSKA (reference sequence). V was pared by 5 bases and J by 4 bases, with 11 bases between. This CDR3 has 12 residues. CDR3 nucleotide sequence: TGCAGTGCTCACCGGGAAATCTATGGCTACACCTTC. Encoded protein: CSAHREIYGYTF.

V and J are TRBV30 and TRBJ1-2; D is perhaps TRBD1 (5 bases). The CDR3 spans 16 residues. Deletions cut 5 bases from V and 4 bases from J, with 23 bases between. Germline-derived CDR1 and CDR2 are GTSNPN and SVGIG (reference sequence). CDR3 loop: CAWVGPGSGISYGYTF. The CDR3 bases are TGTGCCTGGGTGGGCCCCGGGTCAGGGATTTCCTATGGCTACACCTTC.

The V gene is TRBV20-1, the J gene TRBJ2-3; 11 bases are a match to TRBD2. The CDR3 totals 14 residues. V lost 4 bases to trimming and J lost 1 base; unmatched junction nucleotides: 1. Germline V gene data show CDR1 as DFQATT and CDR2 as SNEGSKA (reference sequence). The chain's CDR3 is CSAKTSGGTDTQYF. The CDR3 bases are TGCAGTGCTAAGACTAGCGGGGGCACAGATACGCAGTATTTT.

The chain is built from TRBV6-5 and TRBJ1-5, with D unclear. CDR3 length: 17 residues. CDR1 MNHEY and CDR2 SVGAGI come from the germline V gene. Trimming pared 0 bases from V and 0 bases from J, leaving 12 bases between. CDR3: CASSYSVEPSSNQPQHF. DNA of the CDR3: TGTGCCAGCAGTTACTCAGTGGAGCCTAGTAGCAATCAGCCCCAGCATTTT.

V gene TRBV30 combines with J gene TRBJ2-1; unclear D gene. The CDR3 runs to 11 residues. In germline, CDR1 is GTSNPN, CDR2 SVGIG (reference sequence). V was shortened by 3 bases and J by 7 bases, with 7 bases between the two germline ends. The CDR3 DNA sequence: TGTGCCTGGAGCTCTTTGAATGAGCAGTTCTTC. Translating gives CAWSSLNEQFF.

The gene calls are TRBV2 and TRBJ1-1; D is undetermined. V shed 7 bases and J shed 1 base, with 13 bases lying between them. Germline CDR1 and CDR2: SNHLY and FYNNEI. The CDR3 totals 14 residues. CDR3 sequence: CASTPRTTNTEAFF. The CDR3 region has the DNA TGTGCCAGCACACCAAGGACGACGAACACTGAAGCTTTCTTT.